The present T cell receptor (beta chain) was sequenced within a study of multiple sclerosis patients with progressive multifocal leukoencephalopathy. TCRdb's table, derived via immunoSEQ multiplex PCR, lists solely in-frame clones and lacks some. The data hold 25,000 to 35,000 clones, with approximately 90% observed a single time. The study, taken as a whole, reports: Before and during natalizumab, the clones expanded at PML already existed.

Time point meaning: before natalizumab initiation. T0 refers to blood drawn before natalizumab was first infused. Remarks on this clone: Its antigen remains unidentified.

Trimming cost V 4 bases and J 3 bases, with 13 bases left between them. The CDR3 covers 14 residues. Germline V gene data show CDR1 as SGDLS and CDR2 as YYNGEE. V usage is TRBV9 and J usage is TRBJ1-1; the D gene is possibly TRBD1 (5 bases). This receptor was identified in a human donor with multiple sclerosis. Sequenced: PBMCs. CDR3 residues: CASSLSWGDTEAFF. In nucleotides, the CDR3 is TGTGCCAGCAGCTTATCGTGGGGGGACACTGAAGCTTTCTTT. The full variable domain, with the rest looked up from reference TRBV9 and TRBJ1-1, is DSGVTQTPKHLITATGQRVTLRCSPRSGDLSVYWYQQSLDQGLQFLIQYYNGEERAKGNILERFSAQQFPDLHSELNLSSLELGDSALYFCASSLSWGDTEAFFGQGTRLTVV.